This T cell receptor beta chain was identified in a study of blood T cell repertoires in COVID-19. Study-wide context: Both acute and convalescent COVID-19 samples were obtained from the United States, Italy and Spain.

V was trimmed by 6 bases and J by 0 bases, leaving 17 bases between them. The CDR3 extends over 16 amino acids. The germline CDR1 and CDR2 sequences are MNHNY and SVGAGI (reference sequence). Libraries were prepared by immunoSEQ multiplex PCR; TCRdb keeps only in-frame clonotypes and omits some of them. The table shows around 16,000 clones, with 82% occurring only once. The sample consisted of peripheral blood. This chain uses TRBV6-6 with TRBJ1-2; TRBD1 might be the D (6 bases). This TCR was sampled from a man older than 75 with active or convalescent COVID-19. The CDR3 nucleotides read TGTGCCAGCAGGAACCTACGGGGGGCCCCTAACTATGGCTACACCTTC. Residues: CASRNLRGAPNYGYTF.